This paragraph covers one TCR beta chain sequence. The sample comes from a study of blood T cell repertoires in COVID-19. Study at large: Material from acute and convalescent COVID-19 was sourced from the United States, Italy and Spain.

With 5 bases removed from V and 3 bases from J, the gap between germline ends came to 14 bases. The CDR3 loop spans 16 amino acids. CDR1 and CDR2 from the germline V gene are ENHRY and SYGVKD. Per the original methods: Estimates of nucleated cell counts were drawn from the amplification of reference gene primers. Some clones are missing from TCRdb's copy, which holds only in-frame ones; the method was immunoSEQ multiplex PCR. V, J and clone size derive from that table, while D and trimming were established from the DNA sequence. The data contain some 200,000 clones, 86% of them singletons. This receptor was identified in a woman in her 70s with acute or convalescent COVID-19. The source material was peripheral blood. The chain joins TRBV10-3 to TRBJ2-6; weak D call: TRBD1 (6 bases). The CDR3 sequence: CAISQTGLGGANVLTF. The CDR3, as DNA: TGTGCCATCAGTCAGACAGGACTGGGTGGGGCCAACGTCCTGACTTTC.